The 20 T cell receptor beta chains below were found in one sample sequenced in a study of blood T cell repertoires in COVID-19. Profiled with immunoSEQ multiplex PCR; TCRdb holds only in-frame clones, not every one. Among about 220,000 clones listed, 85% were seen once. The material sequenced was peripheral blood. Receptor source: a man aged 45-65 years who had recovered from COVID-19.

V usage is TRBV3-1 (or the pseudogene TRBV3-2) and J usage is TRBJ1-4, with D uncertain. V lost 2 bases and J 0 bases, leaving 7 bases between the germline ends. Germline values: CDR1 LGHDT, CDR2 YNNKEL (reference sequence). The CDR3 is 15 amino acids. CDR3 nucleotides: TGTGCCAGCAGCCAAACGGGTACAACTAATGAAAAACTGTTTTTT. This gives the protein CASSQTGTTNEKLFF.

This clone was counted once. This sequence joins TRBV29-1 and TRBJ2-2; no firm D call. Trimming stripped 6 bases from V and 1 base from J, with 9 bases between. This CDR3 is built from 13 residues. Germline lookup yields CDR1 SQVTM and CDR2 ANQGSEA. For the CDR3, the DNA is TGCAGCGTCCCGGTCTTGAACACCGGGGAGCTGTTTTTT. Its translation is CSVPVLNTGELFF.

V gene TRBV28 combines with J gene TRBJ2-7; 7 bases line up with TRBD2. V dropped 2 bases and J dropped 7; count of bases not matched to a gene: 8. Germline loops: CDR1 MDHEN, CDR2 SYDVKM. The CDR3 is 14 amino acids. The CDR3 loop is CASSLRGSSREQYF. In nucleotides, the CDR3 is TGTGCCAGCAGTTTACGCGGGAGCTCGAGGGAGCAGTACTTC. Filled out from reference TRBV28 and TRBJ2-7, the complete variable domain reads DVKVTQSSRYLVKRTGEKVFLECVQDMDHENMFWYRQDPGLGLRLIYFSYDVKMKEKGDIPEGYSVSREKKERFSLILESASTNQTSMYLCASSLRGSSREQYFGPGTRLTVT.

V gene TRBV6-5 combines with J gene TRBJ2-5; possible D gene TRBD2, 6 bases. The CDR3 consists of 12 residues. The germline CDR1 and CDR2 sequences are MNHEY and SVGAGI. V was clipped by 6 bases and J by 7 bases, with 12 bases between them. The CDR3 spells CASRNTGGTQYF. The CDR3 DNA reads as TGTGCCAGCAGAAACACCGGGGGGACCCAGTACTTC.

The chain combines TRBV28 with TRBJ1-5, with TRBD1 as a possible D gene (5 bases). Trimming removed 11 bases from V and 1 base from J, with 12 bases in between. The V gene's germline CDR1 is MDHEN and CDR2 SYDVKM. The CDR3 spans 13 residues. In nucleotides, the CDR3 is TGTGCCGCCACTGGGGGGAGCAATCAGCCCCAGCATTTT. Residues: CAATGGSNQPQHF.

The V and J genes are TRBV7-9 and TRBJ2-7, with a tentative D call TRBD2 (6 bases). CDR1 is SEHNR, CDR2 FQNEAQ, per germline (reference sequence). This CDR3 is 14 amino acids long. The V and J ends lost 4 bases and 1 base respectively, with 11 bases between them. The DNA of the CDR3 is TGTGCCAGCAGCTATAGCGGAAATTCCTACGAGCAGTACTTC. Amino acid sequence: CASSYSGNSYEQYF.

In nucleotides, the CDR3 is TGTGCCAGCAGCTTAAACGGGAGGGTTGCCGGGGAGCTGTTTTTT. Its translation: CASSLNGRVAGELFF. The chain has TRBV3-1 (or the pseudogene TRBV3-2) and TRBJ2-2; the match to TRBD2 covers 8 bases. The CDR3 loop spans 15 amino acids. V dropped 5 bases and J dropped 6; count of bases not matched to a gene: 8. Germline CDR1 is LGHDT and CDR2 is YNNKEL (reference sequence).

This clone was detected a few times. This chain uses TRBV27 with TRBJ1-2, with TRBD1 matching 12 bases. The CDR3 contains 14 residues. Trimming at V came to 2 bases and at J to 7 bases, leaving 2 bases not matched to a gene. Germline CDR1 and CDR2: MNHEY and SMNVEV (reference sequence). CDR3 in amino acids: CASSLGTGGLGYTF. The CDR3 DNA is TGTGCCAGCAGTTTAGGGACAGGGGGCCTTGGCTACACCTTC.

The V call is TRBV12-3 or TRBV12-4, the J call TRBJ2-3; D is possibly TRBD2 (5 bases). V lost 11 bases and J lost 2, with 14 bases in between. This CDR3 has 13 residues. Written as DNA, the CDR3 is TGTGCCGGGCGACGGGGATTCACAGATACGCAGTATTTT. Amino acid sequence: CAGRRGFTDTQYF.

The gene calls are TRBV11-2 and TRBJ2-7; D is perhaps TRBD1 (6 bases). The germline CDR1 and CDR2 sequences are SGHAT and FQNNGV. The CDR3 length is 13 residues. V shed 5 bases and J shed 5 bases, with 13 bases lying between them. Here the CDR3 DNA reads TGTGCCAGCAGCCTCCTGCAGGGGCACGAGCAGTACTTC. It yields the protein CASSLLQGHEQYF.

The gene calls are TRBV27 and TRBJ2-2; D gene ambiguous. Germline V gene lookup returns CDR1 MNHEY and CDR2 SMNVEV (reference sequence). CDR3 length: 14 residues. V lost 5 bases and J lost 3, with 10 bases in between. CDR3 residues: CASSPRFYTGELFF. In DNA, the CDR3 is TGTGCCAGCAGTCCACGGTTTTACACCGGGGAGCTGTTTTTT.

The V gene is TRBV6-5, the J gene TRBJ2-1; 11 positions match TRBD1. This CDR3 is built from 12 residues. Germline values: CDR1 MNHEY, CDR2 SVGAGI. Germline trimming cut 6 bases from V and 13 bases from J; bases unmatched to any gene: 5. The CDR3 nucleotides are TGTGCCAGCAGACCTGGACAGGGGGCTCAGTTCTTC. This translates into CASRPGQGAQFF.

The V and J genes are TRBV4-1 and TRBJ1-2; D may be TRBD1 (5 bases). This CDR3 region has 14 residues. Germline V gene lookup returns CDR1 MGHRA and CDR2 YSYEKL. V lost 4 bases and J 8 bases, leaving 17 bases between the germline ends. CDR3 DNA: TGCGCCAGCAGCCCCGAGGGTTGGGGGGACGGCTACACCTTC. Protein product: CASSPEGWGDGYTF.

The chain has TRBV10-2 and TRBJ2-2; 11 bases align to TRBD2. From germline, CDR1 is WSHSY and CDR2 SAAADI. CDR3 size: 20 residues. Losses at the gene ends were 0 bases for V and 5 bases for J; bases not matched to a gene: 14. This CDR3 is CASSESGRLAGGRVTGELFF. The CDR3 DNA is TGCGCCAGCAGTGAGTCCGGTAGGCTAGCGGGAGGAAGGGTGACCGGGGAGCTGTTTTTT.

The chain has TRBV18 and TRBJ2-5, with 9 bases lining up with TRBD1. Trimming took 4 bases from V and 4 from J; bases not matched to a gene: 4. Germline values: CDR1 KGHSH, CDR2 LQKENI. The CDR3 loop spans 14 amino acids. The CDR3 region is CASSLGTGPETQYF. CDR3 nucleotides: TGTGCCAGCTCACTTGGGACAGGGCCAGAGACCCAGTACTTC.

V is TRBV6-5 and J is TRBJ2-2; a weak D match, TRBD1 (6 bases). Germline CDR1 and CDR2: MNHEY and SVGAGI. CDR3 length: 15 amino acids. V dropped 4 bases and J dropped 0 bases, with 9 bases sitting between them. Here the CDR3 DNA reads TGTGCCAGCAGTTCGGACAGATCGAACACCGGGGAGCTGTTTTTT. Protein product: CASSSDRSNTGELFF.

This rearrangement joins TRBV10-2 to TRBJ1-1; D not certain. Germline values: CDR1 WSHSY, CDR2 SAAADI. The CDR3 is made up of 15 amino acids. Trimming left V 3 bases short and J 4 bases short, with 15 bases between. The DNA of the CDR3 is TGCGCCAGCAGTGATGGCGGATCGGGGAGCACTGAAGCTTTCTTT. Translated, it gives CASSDGGSGSTEAFF.

The gene calls are TRBV5-1 and TRBJ1-4, with 8 bases that match TRBD1. CDR3 length equals 16 residues. The germline V gene encodes CDR1 SGHRS and CDR2 YFSETQ. V shed 4 bases, J shed 5 bases, and the junction held 10 bases outside the gene matches. The CDR3 sequence is CASSPTPDRENEKLFF. CDR3 sequence (DNA): TGCGCCAGCAGCCCAACTCCGGACAGGGAAAATGAAAAACTGTTTTTT.

The rearrangement joins TRBV6-5 to TRBJ1-1; no clear D. This CDR3 contains 13 residues. Trimming cost V 5 bases and J 0 bases, with 7 bases left between them. Germline V gene sequence: CDR1 MNHEY, CDR2 SVGAGI. The CDR3 DNA reads TGTGCCAGCAGTCTTAACTTGAACACTGAAGCTTTCTTT. Translated: CASSLNLNTEAFF.

The chain carries TRBV28 and TRBJ2-6; 10 positions agree with TRBD1. The CDR3 extends over 15 amino acids. The germline V gene encodes CDR1 MDHEN and CDR2 SYDVKM. V lost 5 bases, J lost 12 bases, and 10 bases stayed unmatched. The CDR3 region has the DNA TGTGCCAGCAGTCCCCGGACAGGGGGTAGGTTCGTCCTGACTTTC. It translates to CASSPRTGGRFVLTF.